This TCR beta chain was recorded in a study of T cell responses to AZD1222 COVID-19 vaccine. Study findings and constraints: Among the donors, most were white British and more were female, and clonal diversity was possibly underestimated.

The CDR3 has 16 amino acids. From germline, CDR1 is SGHRS and CDR2 YFSETQ. With regard to this clone: Its cognate antigen is unknown. One end of the junction does not line up with germline, which may come from a read error.

TCRdb's copy holds only in-frame clones and misses some; the assay was immunoSEQ multiplex PCR. The repertoire includes 100,000 or so clones, nearly 90% of them detected once, and around 2.7% sits in the top ten. The specimen comprised peripheral blood, sampled on day 0 of AZD1222 vaccination. The receptor was isolated from an adult in good health. V usage is TRBV5-1 and J usage is TRBJ2-1; 11 bases align to TRBD2. The CDR3 sequence is CASSLVGTSGHDEQFF. In DNA, the CDR3 is TGTGCCAGCAGCTTGGTAGGGACTAGCGGCCACGATGAGCAGTTCTTC.